Following are 20 T cell receptor beta chains from one sample sequenced in a study of blood T cell repertoires in COVID-19. This table comes from immunoSEQ multiplex PCR, and its TCRdb copy is limited to in-frame clones, with some not included. In the table there are about 340,000 clones, about 86% of which are singletons. Sequencing used PBMCs or T cells enriched from blood (not recorded which). The source is a middle-aged woman with acute COVID-19.

V is TRBV28 and J is TRBJ2-1; no clear D gene. The V gene lost 6 bases and the J gene lost 3 bases, with 6 bases spanning the gap. There are 12 residues in the CDR3. Germline V gene data show CDR1 as MDHEN and CDR2 as SYDVKM. This CDR3 reads CASSLYYNEQFF. The DNA for the CDR3 is TGTGCCAGCAGCCTGTACTACAATGAGCAGTTCTTC.

The genes are TRBV7-9 and TRBJ2-5; 9 bases are shared with TRBD1. In germline, CDR1 is SEHNR, CDR2 FQNEAQ (reference sequence). The V gene end was trimmed by 7 bases and the J gene end by 1 base; junction bases not matched to a gene: 10. This CDR3 has 16 amino acids. CDR3 loop: CASTLGTGYFQETQYF. DNA of the CDR3: TGTGCCAGCACGCTCGGGACAGGGTATTTCCAAGAGACCCAGTACTTC.

This chain connects TRBV5-6 to TRBJ1-5, with 10 bases aligning to TRBD1. Germline V CDR1 and CDR2: SGHDT, YYEEEE. This CDR3 is 17 amino acids long. V gave up 4 bases and J gave up 0 bases; unmatched junction bases: 7. DNA for the CDR3: TGTGCCAGCAGCCTTCGGACAGGGGGTCATAGCAATCAGCCCCAGCATTTT. Amino acids: CASSLRTGGHSNQPQHF.

The J gene is TRBJ1-5, the V gene TRBV28; unclear D gene. Germline V lookup: CDR1 MDHEN, CDR2 SYDVKM. Trimming pared 7 bases from V and 3 bases from J, leaving 7 bases between. There are 12 residues in the CDR3. The chain's CDR3 is CASKSLNQPQHF. The CDR3 nucleotides are TGTGCCAGCAAGAGTCTCAATCAGCCCCAGCATTTT.

The genes are TRBV6-5 and TRBJ1-2; D might be TRBD1 (6 bases). The CDR3 is 15 amino acids. Germline assignment: CDR1 MNHEY and CDR2 SVGAGI. V lost 5 bases, J lost 8 bases, and 21 bases lay in between. The CDR3 region has the DNA TGTGCCAGCAGTCGACCTGCGGGGGGCTCTCGGGGCTACACCTTC. Amino acid sequence: CASSRPAGGSRGYTF.

The chain is built from TRBV7-9 and TRBJ1-2; 8 nucleotides agree with TRBD1. The CDR3 has 19 residues. Germline V gene lookup returns CDR1 SEHNR and CDR2 FQNEAQ (reference sequence). V trimming: 1 base; J trimming: 0 bases; junction bases outside the gene matches: 13. In nucleotides, the CDR3 is TGTGCCAGCAGCTTAGGGACAGGGCGAGGACCGGGATCTAACTATGGCTACACCTTC. This gives the protein CASSLGTGRGPGSNYGYTF.

DNA for the CDR3: TGTGCCAGCAGTGACGGAGGGGCGGACTATGGCTACACCTTC. It is translated as CASSDGGADYGYTF. V usage is TRBV6-1 and J usage is TRBJ1-2, with a weak D call TRBD1 (5 bases). Germline assignment: CDR1 MNHNS and CDR2 SASEGT. The length of the CDR3 is 14 residues. V shed 3 bases and J shed 3 bases, with 11 bases lying between them.

Only one count was recorded for this clone. V gene TRBV27 combines with J gene TRBJ2-7; TRBD2 might be the D (5 bases). Germline lookup yields CDR1 MNHEY and CDR2 SMNVEV (reference sequence). The CDR3 totals 15 residues. Trimming stripped 0 bases from V and 0 bases from J, with 9 bases between. CDR3 DNA sequence: TGTGCCAGCAGTTTATCGTTAGCGACCTCCTACGAGCAGTACTTC. It specifies CASSLSLATSYEQYF.

Points on this clone: The same CDR3 can be traced to other DNA sequences in this sample. The V call is TRBV5-1, the J call TRBJ2-5; TRBD2 is a possible D gene (7 bases). The CDR3 is 14 residues long. V shed 1 base and J shed 5 bases, with 12 bases lying between them. CDR1 is SGHRS and CDR2 is YFSETQ in the germline V gene. The CDR3 loop is CASSLSGGGETQYF. The DNA of the CDR3 is TGCGCCAGCAGCTTGTCGGGCGGGGGCGAGACCCAGTACTTC.

The J gene is TRBJ2-7, the V gene TRBV19, with D possibly being TRBD1 (6 bases). Looked up from germline, CDR1 is LNHDA and CDR2 is SQIVND (reference sequence). Between the trimmed V and J ends, which lost 1 base and 7 bases, there was a span of 14 bases. CDR3 length: 14 amino acids. The CDR3 protein is CASSIGQDLGEQYF. CDR3 nucleotide sequence: TGTGCCAGTAGTATAGGACAGGACCTGGGGGAGCAGTACTTC.

The genes are TRBV7-8 and TRBJ1-6; 7 bases are shared with TRBD1. V dropped 1 base and J dropped 6; count of bases not matched to a gene: 6. This CDR3 is 16 amino acids long. Germline loops: CDR1 SGHVS, CDR2 FQNEAQ. CDR3 nucleotides: TGTGCCAGCAGCTTAGGCAGGGGGTCAGGTAATTCACCCCTCCACTTT. Its protein is CASSLGRGSGNSPLHF.

The V and J genes are TRBV5-1 and TRBJ1-1, with TRBD1 matching 11 bases. The ends lost 4 bases at V and 4 bases at J; junction bases unmatched: 6. CDR3 length: 15 residues. Germline V gene lookup returns CDR1 SGHRS and CDR2 YFSETQ. The CDR3 reads CASSPGQGAGTEAFF. The CDR3 coding sequence is TGCGCCAGCAGCCCTGGACAGGGGGCCGGCACTGAAGCTTTCTTT.

The genes are TRBV2 and TRBJ1-4, with D perhaps matching TRBD1 (6 bases). Trimming took off 6 bases at V and 6 bases at J, with 14 bases between the two ends. CDR3 length: 14 residues. CDR1 is SNHLY, CDR2 FYNNEI, per germline. CDR3 sequence (DNA): TGTGCCAGCAGCTCTGGACAGAGCTATGAAAAACTGTTTTTT. Its protein product is CASSSGQSYEKLFF.

The chain joins TRBV28 to TRBJ1-1, with 10 bases aligning to TRBD1. Trimming took 5 bases from V and 12 from J; bases not matched to a gene: 9. Germline V gene lookup returns CDR1 MDHEN and CDR2 SYDVKM. The CDR3 extends over 13 amino acids. The CDR3 spells CASSVNRDRGSFF. The CDR3 DNA reads TGTGCCAGCAGTGTGAACCGGGACAGGGGTTCTTTCTTT.

The chain employs TRBV9 and TRBJ2-6, with TRBD1 matching 12 bases. The CDR3 contains 21 residues. CDR1 is SGDLS and CDR2 is YYNGEE in the germline V gene. Trimming cost V 3 bases and J 0 bases; bases outside gene matches: 13. The CDR3, as DNA: TGTGCCAGCAGCGCCGGGGGACAGGGGGCGTTTCCCGGCTCTGGGGCCAACGTCCTGACTTTC. Translating it yields CASSAGGQGAFPGSGANVLTF.

The chain carries TRBV19 and TRBJ1-2; D perhaps matches TRBD1 (6 bases). The germline CDR1 and CDR2 sequences are LNHDA and SQIVND (reference sequence). V shed 3 bases and J shed 7 bases, with 12 bases lying between them. The CDR3 has 13 residues. CDR3 in amino acids: CASSIGQQTGYTF. In nucleotides, the CDR3 is TGTGCCAGTAGTATCGGACAGCAAACTGGCTACACCTTC.

The chain employs TRBV5-1 and TRBJ2-1; the D is unclear. Trimming removed 0 bases from V and 0 bases from J, with 7 bases in between. The CDR3 has 15 amino acids. Germline CDR1 and CDR2: SGHRS and YFSETQ. CDR3 bases: TGCGCCAGCAGCTTGGGGCAGGTCTCCTACAATGAGCAGTTCTTC. Translating gives CASSLGQVSYNEQFF.

The chain is built from TRBV6-2 or TRBV6-3 and TRBJ2-1, with D perhaps matching TRBD2 (7 bases). The CDR3 is made up of 20 amino acids. Between the trimmed V and J ends, which lost 2 bases and 2 bases, there was a span of 25 bases. Germline CDR1 MNHEY, CDR2 SVGEGT. The CDR3 region has the DNA TGTGCCAGCAGTTACATTGGGGAGGGGTGGCGGGGGCCCCCCTACAATGAGCAGTTCTTC. Translated: CASSYIGEGWRGPPYNEQFF.

The chain recombines TRBV5-1 with TRBJ2-1, with 9 positions matching TRBD2. Germline V gene data show CDR1 as SGHRS and CDR2 as YFSETQ. The CDR3 runs to 17 residues. J lost 1 base, V lost 0 bases, and 5 bases had no gene match. The DNA of the CDR3 is TGCGCCAGCAGCTTGGTGTTAGCGGGAGTGTCCTACAATGAGCAGTTCTTC. Translated: CASSLVLAGVSYNEQFF.

The chain uses TRBV15 and TRBJ1-2; D is possibly TRBD1 (5 bases). The CDR3 is made up of 15 amino acids. V was trimmed by 0 bases and J by 5 bases, leaving 13 bases between them. Germline V lookup: CDR1 LNHNV, CDR2 YYDKDF (reference sequence). The CDR3 DNA reads TGTGCCACCAGCAGAGACCTGGGCAGGGTGTATGGCTACACCTTC. As protein: CATSRDLGRVYGYTF.